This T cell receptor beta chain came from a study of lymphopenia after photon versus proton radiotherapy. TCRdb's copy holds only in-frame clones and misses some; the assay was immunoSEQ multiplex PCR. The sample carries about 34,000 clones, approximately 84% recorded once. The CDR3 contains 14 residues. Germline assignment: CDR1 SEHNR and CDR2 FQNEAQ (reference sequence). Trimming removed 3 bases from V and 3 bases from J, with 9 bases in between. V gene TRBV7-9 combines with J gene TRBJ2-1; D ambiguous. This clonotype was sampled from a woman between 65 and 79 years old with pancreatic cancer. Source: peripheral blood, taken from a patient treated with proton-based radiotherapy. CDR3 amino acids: CASSFGGSYNEQFF. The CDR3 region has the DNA TGTGCCAGCAGCTTTGGTGGCAGCTACAATGAGCAGTTCTTC.